This T cell receptor (beta chain) was recovered during a study of cytomegalovirus exposure and HLA in healthy donors. The overall study: There were approximately 81 million unique TCRs (from HLA-typed donors) in an early data release. Of the donors genotyped, 398 in all, about 82% fell in the Caucasian-associated ancestry cluster.

On this clone itself: Its antigen is as yet unknown.

Study-wide points: Analyses of presence/absence relied on an assumption of roughly uniform sequencing depth across donors. In a later analysis, a genetic analysis reported fewer productive-TCR N-insertions in an Asian-associated ancestry cluster than the cohort average.

Primers included in the PCR were 60 Vbeta and 13 Jbeta primers. Using immunoSEQ multiplex PCR, the repertoire was profiled, and TCRdb retains in-frame clones only, with some absent. Found here are under 150,000 clones, 9% to 10% of them singletons; the top ten hold roughly 3.1%. The sequenced material came from PBMCs. The source of this sequence is a man aged 25 to 40 in good health and CMV-seronegative.

The CDR3 bases are TGCGCCAGCAGCCGGAACACAGGTAACTCTGGAAACACCATATATTTT. Translation: CASSRNTGNSGNTIYF. The chain uses TRBV4-1 and TRBJ1-3; perhaps TRBD1 as D (5 bases). Trimming took off 4 bases at V and 0 bases at J, with 13 bases between the two ends. The CDR3 totals 16 residues. Per germline, CDR1 MGHRA and CDR2 YSYEKL.